The rows below give T cell receptor beta chains drawn from one sample of a study of OX40 agonist ivuxolimab in advanced cancers. The protocol was immunoSEQ multiplex PCR, while the TCRdb copy is restricted to in-frame clones and leaves out a portion. Of approximately 69,000 clones in the sample, approximately 89% were seen once. Material: CD4+ or CD8+ T cells sorted from blood, obtained in a trial of the OX40 agonist ivuxolimab. The receptors were sampled from an adult with an advanced solid tumor such as melanoma, head and neck, liver or kidney cancer. Both conserved end residues are part of each CDR3. D genes are given only for firm matches. Expanded clones are given a class, and other clones once, few, many or no size at all.

TRBD1 | TRBJ2-7 | TRBV28 | . | TGTGCCAGCAGTTCCTCTGGACAGGGGCGATCCTACGAGCAGTACTTC | CASSSSGQGRSYEQYF
. | TRBJ1-2 | TRBV6-1 | . | TGTGCCAGCAGAACGGGTGTAATTAAGGGGGATGGCTACACCTTC | CASRTGVIKGDGYTF
. | TRBJ2-1 | TRBV19 | . | TGTGCCAGTAGTCCAGGTGTGGCGAGGGGAAGCTCCTACAATGAGCAGTTCTTC | CASSPGVARGSSYNEQFF
TRBD2 | TRBJ2-1 | TRBV6-6 | . | TGTGCCAGCAGTTACGGGACTAGCGGTTACAATGAGCAGTTCTTC | CASSYGTSGYNEQFF
. | TRBJ2-2 | TRBV19 | . | TGTGCCAGTAAGATTTCGACCGGGGAGCTGTTTTTT | CASKISTGELFF
. | TRBJ1-5 | TRBV7-2 | . | TGTGCCAGCAGCTTAACAAGGGGAGTCGGTCAGCCCCAGCATTTT | CASSLTRGVGQPQHF
. | TRBJ1-2 | TRBV25-1 | . | TGTGCCAGCAGTGATAGTATCTCAGTGACTCGGGTGGGCCACACCTTC | CASSDSISVTRVGHTF
. | TRBJ1-5 | TRBV6-5 | once | TGTGCCAGCAGTACCTCGTCCGGTAGCAATCAGCCCCAGCATTTT | CASSTSSGSNQPQHF
. | TRBJ2-7 | TRBV10-2 | . | TGCGCCAGCAGACCCCAGGGCAGCACCTACGAGCAGTACTTC | CASRPQGSTYEQYF
TRBD1 | TRBJ2-2 | TRBV19 | . | TGTGCCAGTAGTAATGCCTTACAAGGGACAGGGTGGATCGGGGAGCTGTTTTTT | CASSNALQGTGWIGELFF
. | TRBJ2-3 | TRBV5-1 | few | TGCGCCAGCACCGCTGCCCGCAGCACAGATACGCAGTATTTT | CASTAARSTDTQYF
. | TRBJ1-1 | TRBV6-5 | . | TGTGCCAGCAGTTACCCGACAGTGAGTTCGACTGAAGCTTTCTTT | CASSYPTVSSTEAFF
. | TRBJ2-5 | TRBV6-1 | . | TGTGCCAGCAGCCTCCAAGAGACCCAGTACTTC | CASSLQETQYF
. | TRBJ1-5 | TRBV11-2 | . | TGTGCCAGCAGCTTAGTTAGCGGGGGCGTTCAGCCCCAGCATTTT | CASSLVSGGVQPQHF
TRBD2 | TRBJ2-7 | TRBV10-2 | . | TGCGCCAGCACCCCTAGCGGGACCCCCTACGAGCAGTACTTC | CASTPSGTPYEQYF
TRBD1 | TRBJ1-5 | TRBV10-3 | . | TGTGCCATCAGTGCGGCGACAGGGGGGGATCAGCCCCAGCATTTT | CAISAATGGDQPQHF
. | TRBJ1-4 | TRBV5-1 | once | TGCGCCAGCAGCTTGGCAGGTGGAGGTGCTGAAAAACTGTTTTTT | CASSLAGGGAEKLFF
. | TRBJ2-2 | TRBV5-1 | once | TGCGCCAGCAGCCCACTCCGGGGGGCGGACGGCGGGGAGCTGTTTTTT | CASSPLRGADGGELFF
. | TRBJ2-1 | TRBV14 | . | TGTGCCAGCAGCCACCACAGGGTTAATGAGCAGTTCTTC | CASSHHRVNEQFF
. | TRBJ1-1 | TRBV9 | . | TGTGCCAGCAGCGTAGACTGGGGGGTCGCTGAAGCTTTCTTT | CASSVDWGVAEAFF
TRBD1 | TRBJ2-2 | TRBV30 | . | TGTGCCTGGAGTGAGAGGACAGGGGGAAACACCGGGGAGCTGTTTTTT | CAWSERTGGNTGELFF
. | TRBJ1-2 | TRBV28 | . | TGTGCCAGCAGTTTATTCGGGTCACGGTCCTATGGCTACACCTTC | CASSLFGSRSYGYTF
. | TRBJ2-2 | TRBV5-1 | . | TGCGCCAGCAGCTTGGAGTTGGGGGTTCGCACCGGGGAGCTGTTTTTT | CASSLELGVRTGELFF
. | TRBJ1-1 | TRBV7-9 | . | TGTGCCACAAGCCAGGGAAGGATGAACACTGAAGCTTTCTTT | CATSQGRMNTEAFF
. | TRBJ1-2 | TRBV6-1 | . | TGTGCCAGCAGTGAAGAAGGACCGCGGCAAGGCGGCTACACCTTC | CASSEEGPRQGGYTF
. | TRBJ2-5 | TRBV18 | . | TGTGCCAGCTCACCGAAAGAGACCCAGTACTTC | CASSPKETQYF
. | TRBJ1-4 | TRBV5-1 | . | TGCGCCAGCAGCTTCGGCGGGCAAACTGAAAAACTGTTTTTT | CASSFGGQTEKLFF
. | TRBJ2-7 | TRBV19 | . | TGTGCCAGTAGTCCATCCGGGACTTTAACCTACGAGCAGTACTTC | CASSPSGTLTYEQYF
TRBD2 | TRBJ2-2 | TRBV7-3 | . | TGTGCCAGCAGCTTAAGGGGAATAGCGGGAGCGCTGAACACCGGGGAGCTGTTTTTT | CASSLRGIAGALNTGELFF
TRBD2 | TRBJ2-7 | TRBV5-4 | once | TGTGCCAGCAGCACAGGACTAGCGCTAACTCTCTACGAGCAGTACTTC | CASSTGLALTLYEQYF
. | TRBJ2-5 | TRBV6-1 | . | TGTGCCAGCAGTGAAGTCCGGGGGGAGACCCAGTACTTC | CASSEVRGETQYF
TRBD2 | TRBJ2-1 | TRBV19 | . | TGTGCCAGCTCCCCTAGCGGGAGGGCCCGCGAGCAGTTCTTC | CASSPSGRAREQFF
TRBD1 | TRBJ2-7 | TRBV7-9 | . | TGTGCCAGCAGCTTAGCGCTGACAGGGGGCGAGGACGAGCAGTACTTC | CASSLALTGGEDEQYF
. | TRBJ2-1 | TRBV9 | . | TGTGCCAACAGCGTTGGCGGGAACAGCCGGATTATAGATGAGCAGTTCTTC | CANSVGGNSRIIDEQFF
TRBD1 | TRBJ1-1 | TRBV6-5 | . | TGTGCCAGCAGTTACACTCCAGGGGGATCTACTGAAGCTTTCTTT | CASSYTPGGSTEAFF
TRBD1 | TRBJ1-1 | TRBV19 | . | TGTGCCAGTAGTATGGGGACAGGGGGCACTGAAGCTTTCTTT | CASSMGTGGTEAFF
. | TRBJ2-5 | TRBV5-1 | . | TGCGCCAGCAGCTTGAGCAGGGACGGGAAGACCCAGTACTTC | CASSLSRDGKTQYF
TRBD1 | TRBJ2-5 | TRBV18 | . | TGTGCCAGCTCACGACTCAGGGGGCCAAACACCCAAGAGACCCAGTACTTC | CASSRLRGPNTQETQYF
. | TRBJ1-2 | TRBV5-6 | . | TGTGCCAGCAGCTTGCGAAGGTATGGCTACACCTTC | CASSLRRYGYTF
TRBD2 | TRBJ2-3 | TRBV9 | once | TGTGCCAGCGGAGAAGCGGGAGGCACAGATACGCAGTATTTT | CASGEAGGTDTQYF
TRBD2 | TRBJ2-1 | TRBV5-1 | . | TGCGCCAGCAGCTTCACTAGCGGGAGGGGCAATGAGCAGTTCTTC | CASSFTSGRGNEQFF
. | TRBJ2-7 | TRBV19 | . | TGTGCCAGTAGGGCCCCAGGAGCCGGAGACGAGCAGTACTTC | CASRAPGAGDEQYF
TRBD1 | TRBJ2-7 | TRBV9 | . | TGTGCCAGCAGCGTAGACCCGAGGACAGGGACGGGGGAGCAGTACTTC | CASSVDPRTGTGEQYF
. | TRBJ1-1 | TRBV7-6 | . | TGTGCCAGCAGCCCCAGACAGGCTAACACTGAAGCTTTCTTT | CASSPRQANTEAFF
TRBD1 | TRBJ2-4 | TRBV19 | . | TGTGCCAGTAGTTACGGGACAGGGCTAGCCAAAAACATTCAGTACTTC | CASSYGTGLAKNIQYF
TRBD2 | TRBJ2-5 | TRBV19 | . | TGTGCCAGTAGTATAGCCGGACTAGCGGGAGGGCAGGAGCAGTACTTC | CASSIAGLAGGQEQYF
TRBD2 | TRBJ2-3 | TRBV27 | . | TGTGCCAGCAGTTTGTCTTCTCTCCTAGCGGGAGTAATAGATACGCAGTATTTT | CASSLSSLLAGVIDTQYF